This T cell receptor (beta chain) was sequenced during a study of beta chain features in type 1 diabetes (dated by TCRdb to 2017 to 2018). With respect to the entire study: Mean age, gender distribution, total cell number and subset yield were not different between patients and healthy donors. Regulatory and stem cell-like memory subsets were isolated from only 8 patients and about eight healthy donors, whereas naive and central memory subsets came from all 30 or so donors. The study compared TCRB repertoires of sorted circulating CD4+ T cell subsets between recently diagnosed type 1 diabetes patients and matched healthy donors. Across all samples, 107,917,701 sorted cells were examined, and cell number per subset correlated strongly with RNA yield.

From each donor, a single peripheral blood sample of 100 to 150 mL on average was drawn into heparinised tubes. Naive, central memory, regulatory and stem cell-like memory CD4+ T cells were sorted on a BD FACSAria II using a panel including CD45RO, CCR7, CD25, CD127, CD95 and CD27. All sorted populations exceeded 98% purity. PBMCs were isolated immediately by Lymphoprep density gradient centrifugation and stained directly without culture. So that batch effects would be minimized, each experiment stained and sorted samples in pairs, pairing one healthy donor with one patient. On this clone itself: What antigen it recognizes has not been identified. Base qualities are missing; no much larger clone stands one base away.

In the germline V gene (reference sequence), CDR1 corresponds to GTSNPN and CDR2 to SVGIG. The CDR3 covers 13 residues, taking in both the cysteine and the phenylalanine. The CDR3 DNA has 39 bases and is translated from base 1. V loses 1 base of germline sequence and J loses 7 bases, and the interval between the two ends is 11 bases. The entire amount of isolated RNA was reverse transcribed using the High Capacity cDNA Reverse Transcription Kit, so the sequenced TCRB transcripts were expressed ones. Deep immunoSEQ sequencing was applied to naive, central memory and regulatory T cell samples, giving an average of approximately 3.8 million total reads per sample. After sorted cells were lysed in RLT buffer, RNA was extracted with DNase-treated RNeasy Micro or Mini kits, with the choice depending on cell number. Each cell subset was processed on its own to prevent cross-contamination, while patient and healthy donor samples were processed together. Using the immunoSEQ multiplex PCR, TCRB sequences were amplified from cDNA into 87-bp fragments spanning the CDR3 region. Sequencing of the amplicons was performed on the Illumina HiSeq platform. On the authors' methods: PCR bias was computationally corrected using synthetic template baselines, reads within Hamming distance 2 were collapsed, and singletons that could not be merged were discarded. Reads were aligned against IMGT to assign V, D and J genes, CDR3 length and insertions or deletions at six rearrangement sites. Within each subset, clonotype counts were normalized to sorted cell number, after which true diversity and Gini coefficients were computed with the tcR R package. The overlap coefficient, calculated on TCRB nucleotide sequences, was used to measure repertoire sharing. Out-of-frame TCRB sequences from naive cells were analyzed as a proxy for the pre-selection repertoire. TCRdb holds this immuneACCESS table with in-frame rearrangements only. Some clones are missing; in checked studies, unresolved V genes explain under half, and the rest has no known cause. The DNA gave D and trimming, while V, J and clone size come from that table. The sample data list more than 250,000 clones, and roughly a quarter of these were observed just once. The ten largest clones capture around 0.011% of the sample.

Overall results and qualifications from the work: Because small numbers of individuals were included in the HLA sub-analyses, any influence of HLA type on TCRB rearrangement was left unresolved. Because cDNA rather than genomic DNA was sequenced, highly expressing activated cells could have been over-represented, although no difference in activation and CD3 levels was found between groups. PCR may preferentially amplify shorter templates, but because patient and control samples were amplified and corrected together, any resulting skew would affect both groups equally. The naive, central memory and regulatory TCRB repertoires appeared to resemble one another more closely among patients than among healthy donors. Type 1 diabetes patients showed a moderate but significant shortening of TCRB CDR3 length in all four CD4+ subsets. Fewer insertions and more nucleotide deletions at VDJ recombination sites were observed in patients with type 1 diabetes, implying thymic rearrangement abnormalities.

The chain couples TRBV30 to TRBJ1-5; matching of 5 bases hints at TRBD1 as the D gene. This clonotype was obtained from a woman aged 25 to 39 with type 1 diabetes. Input material: naive CD4+ T cells from blood. The cell subset or site label for this specimen denotes: true naive CD4+ T cells. The CDR3 here reads CAWSGTGGQPQHF. The nucleotide sequence reads as follows: TGTGCCTGGAGTGGTACCGGGGGGCAGCCCCAGCATTTT.